This T cell receptor (beta chain) came from a study of CD8+ T cells in alopecia areata. Broader study findings: Scalp specimens additionally yield sequences from normal skin's resident alphabeta T cells. Expanded CD8+ clones among the top 100, and scalp clonality, were significantly decreased by tofacitinib.

As for treatment: oral pan-JAK inhibitor, 5-10 mg twice daily. Specimens obtained from alopecia areata patients comprised lesional scalp punch biopsies and peripheral blood. As to this clone: The antigen remains unidentified.

The CDR3 loop spans 15 amino acids. Trimming cost V 6 bases and J 4 bases; bases outside gene matches: 8. Looked up from germline, CDR1 is SGHNT and CDR2 is YENEEA. Sequencing templates came from extracted RNA that was reverse transcribed into cDNA. Assay used: immunoSEQ multiplex PCR; TCRdb lists only in-frame clones, some missing. Of 3,500 or so clones listed, roughly 72% are singletons. V gene TRBV11-3 combines with J gene TRBJ1-2; 10 positions agree with TRBD1. The clonotype was recovered from a human donor with alopecia areata. Sequences were derived from skin, sampled at week 24, from a patient treated with tofacitinib. CDR3 residues: CASSSDRGRVYGYTF. The CDR3 DNA is TGTGCCAGCAGTTCTGACAGGGGGCGCGTCTATGGCTACACCTTC.